These T cell receptor beta chains were read from a single sample in a study of T cell repertoires in cytomegalovirus infection. TCRdb redid the calling of the reads with MiXCR, one entry per CDR3 protein. The sample gives some 440,000 distinct CDR3 sequences, approximately 31% of which show up once; 12% to 15% is in the top ten. Sequencing was performed on PBMCs. The receptor set was obtained from a human donor in good health (CMV status not recorded). Some clones in this sample may be carry-over from other donors' samples. Each CDR3 is given with its conserved first and last residue. A D gene is named only where the DNA matches it firmly. The size of a clone is reported for some rows only, either as once, few or many, or as a class for expanded clones.

cdr3_aa: CASSPFGSLGYGYTF
cdr3_nt: TGCGCCAGCAGCCCATTCGGGTCGTTGGGCTATGGCTACACCTTC
d_call: -
v_call: TRBV4-3
clone_size: -
j_call: TRBJ1-2

cdr3_aa: CASSPALGQLNTDTQYF
cdr3_nt: TGTGCCAGCAGCCCTGCCCTAGGGCAACTAAACACAGATACGCAGTATTTT
d_call: -
v_call: TRBV9
clone_size: -
j_call: TRBJ2-3

cdr3_aa: CASGGLAGGLRETQYF
cdr3_nt: TGTGCCAGCGGGGGACTAGCGGGGGGGTTGCGAGAGACCCAGTACTTC
d_call: TRBD2
v_call: TRBV7-2
clone_size: few
j_call: TRBJ2-5

cdr3_aa: CASSPSLVYTEAFF
cdr3_nt: TGTGCCAGTAGTCCCTCGTTGGTGTACACTGAAGCTTTCTTT
d_call: -
v_call: TRBV19
clone_size: few
j_call: TRBJ1-1

cdr3_aa: CASSPLFIVSYEQYF
cdr3_nt: TGCGCCAGCAGCCCCTTGTTTATAGTCTCCTACGAGCAGTACTTC
d_call: -
v_call: TRBV4-1
clone_size: many
j_call: TRBJ2-7

cdr3_aa: CASSFDREYEQYF
cdr3_nt: TGTGCCAGCAGTTTCGACAGGGAGTACGAGCAGTACTTC
d_call: TRBD1
v_call: TRBV12-3/TRBV12-4
clone_size: -
j_call: TRBJ2-7

cdr3_aa: CASSPGQVGTEAFF
cdr3_nt: TGTGCCAGCAGTCCTGGACAGGTAGGCACTGAAGCTTTCTTT
d_call: TRBD1
v_call: TRBV6-1
clone_size: few
j_call: TRBJ1-1

cdr3_aa: CASSIDRFGPSTYRDEQFF
cdr3_nt: TGTGCCAGTAGTATAGATCGATTTGGGCCTAGCACCTATCGAGATGAGCAGTTCTTC
d_call: -
v_call: TRBV19
clone_size: -
j_call: TRBJ2-1

cdr3_aa: CASSWTWDGNYEQYF
cdr3_nt: TGTGCCAGCAGCTGGACCTGGGACGGAAACTACGAGCAGTACTTC
d_call: -
v_call: TRBV11-2
clone_size: few
j_call: TRBJ2-7

cdr3_aa: CASSLGLGGGEKLFF
cdr3_nt: TGTGCCAGCAGCTTAGGTCTCGGGGGAGGTGAAAAACTGTTTTTT
d_call: -
v_call: TRBV7-6
clone_size: few
j_call: TRBJ1-4